The clone carrying this T cell receptor (beta chain) came up many times. Its antigen remains unknown. The data stem from a study of tumor and adjacent non-tumor tissue in lung cancer. Three rounds of nested PCR, following a modified ARM-PCR protocol, produced the TCRbeta library. MiXCR, applied by TCRdb to the multiplex PCR reads, yields one record per CDR3 protein. The table shows approximately 76,000 distinct CDR3 sequences, with nearly 70% occurring only once. The CDR3 consists of 14 residues. Germline V gene lookup returns CDR1 SGHRS and CDR2 YFSETQ. The V end lost 3 bases, the J end lost 1 base, and 11 bases lay between the germline ends. This sample's RNA came from whole unsorted tissue. Donors were chemotherapy-naive, newly diagnosed lung cancer surgical patients in China, August–late 2014. Study-level results: Compared with tumor, normal lung showed significantly lower TCR diversity. Higher tumor TCR diversity was associated with shorter survival. In normal lung, the top 100 clones were significantly more dominant than in tumor.

The source material was lung tumor tissue. This chain connects TRBV5-1 to TRBJ2-7, with D perhaps given as TRBD1 or TRBD2 (7 bases each). This receptor was obtained from a woman in her 70s with non-small cell lung cancer. CDR3 in DNA: TGCGCCAGCAGCTGGGAGGGACAGTCCTACGAGCAGTACTTC. It specifies CASSWEGQSYEQYF.